What follows describes a single T cell receptor beta chain. This record belongs to a study of shared clonotypes between healthy human individuals. Profiled with immunoSEQ multiplex PCR; TCRdb holds only in-frame clones, not every one. The table records approximately 1,000,000 clones, 78% of them present only once. V shed 3 bases, J shed 1 base, and the junction held 7 bases outside the gene matches. The CDR3 totals 16 residues. Germline V CDR1 and CDR2: KGHSH, LQKENI. Sample: memory CD4+ T cells from PBMCs. As to subset: CD45RA-negative fraction. The rearrangement uses TRBV18 and TRBJ1-1, with TRBD1 matching 8 bases. The TCR sequence derives from a man aged 18-30 years in good health. Some clones in this sample may be carry-over from other donors' samples. This CDR3 is CASSPGQVLSNTEAFF. The DNA for the CDR3 is TGTGCCAGCTCACCGGGACAGGTTCTCTCGAACACTGAAGCTTTCTTT.